The sequence of this T cell receptor (beta chain) was determined in a study of neurological immune-mediated disorders. Study findings and constraints: On phylogenetic grouping, the repertoires of 18 of 34 multiple sclerosis patients fell within one related-CDR3 cluster, constituting a possible signature. The greatest TCR clonal expansion occurred in HTLV-1-associated myelopathy and the least in multiple sclerosis, which fell below healthy controls.

This clonotype was seen ten or more times. Its antigen is still unknown. Germline CDR1 reads LGHDT; CDR2 reads YNNKEL (reference sequence). The CDR3 is made up of 12 amino acids. With 2 bases removed from V and 3 bases from J, the gap between germline ends came to 4 bases. The cDNA was generated through 5'RACE incorporating 10-nucleotide random UMIs. From 15-18 subjects, every sequencing run obtained over 200 million TCR-beta sequences. TCRdb processed the 5' RACE reads anew with MiXCR; each CDR3 protein has one entry. This table has 66,000 or so distinct CDR3 sequences, about 3.4% appearing once. The source is a man between 35 and 55 years old with multiple sclerosis. The sequenced sample consisted of PBMCs. The chain joins TRBV3-1 to TRBJ1-1; D not resolved. As DNA, the CDR3 is TGTGCCAGCAGCCAACAGGACACTGAAGCTTTCTTT. Amino acids: CASSQQDTEAFF.